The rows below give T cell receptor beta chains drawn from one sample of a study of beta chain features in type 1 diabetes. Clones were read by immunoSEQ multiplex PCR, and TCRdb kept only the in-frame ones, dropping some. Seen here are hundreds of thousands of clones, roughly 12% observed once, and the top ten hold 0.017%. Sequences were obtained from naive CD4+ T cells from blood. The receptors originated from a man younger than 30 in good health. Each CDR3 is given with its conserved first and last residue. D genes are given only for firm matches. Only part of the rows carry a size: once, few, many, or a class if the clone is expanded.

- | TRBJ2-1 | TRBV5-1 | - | CASSLIDEQFF | TGCGCCAGCAGCTTGATCGATGAGCAGTTCTTC
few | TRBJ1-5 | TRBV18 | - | CASSPGENQPQHF | TGTGCCAGCTCACCGGGAGAGAATCAGCCCCAGCATTTT
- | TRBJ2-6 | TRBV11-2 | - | CASSLFLQVAGANVLTF | TGTGCCAGCAGCTTATTTTTGCAGGTTGCTGGGGCCAACGTCCTGACTTTC
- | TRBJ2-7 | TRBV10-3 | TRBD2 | CAIGEAGDLGQYF | TGTGCCATCGGTGAGGCGGGAGACCTCGGGCAGTACTTC
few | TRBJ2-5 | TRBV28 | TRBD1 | CASSLGGTGFETQYF | TGTGCCAGCAGTTTGGGAGGGACAGGGTTTGAGACCCAGTACTTC
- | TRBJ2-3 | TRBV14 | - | CASSLLVRGKTDTQYF | TGTGCCAGCAGCCTCCTTGTAAGGGGGAAGACAGATACGCAGTATTTT
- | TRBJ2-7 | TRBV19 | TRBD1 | CASRDRRTPAGYEQYF | TGTGCCAGCCGGGACAGGAGGACCCCGGCCGGCTACGAGCAGTACTTC
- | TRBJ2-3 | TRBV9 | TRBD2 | CASSVGAGGVTDTQYF | TGTGCCAGCAGCGTAGGGGCGGGAGGCGTCACAGATACGCAGTATTTT
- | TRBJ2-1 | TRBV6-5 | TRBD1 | CASSQLDRGSGEQFF | TGTGCCAGCAGCCAGTTGGACAGGGGTTCGGGCGAGCAGTTCTTC
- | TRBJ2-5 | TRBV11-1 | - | CASSFTATGSQETQYF | TGTGCCAGCAGCTTTACGGCTACAGGGAGCCAAGAGACCCAGTACTTC
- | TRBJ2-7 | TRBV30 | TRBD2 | CAWRGLAGSAYEQYF | TGTGCCTGGAGGGGACTAGCGGGGTCGGCCTACGAGCAGTACTTC
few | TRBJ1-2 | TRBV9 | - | CASSFRGDYGYTF | TGTGCCAGCAGCTTCCGGGGGGACTATGGCTACACCTTC
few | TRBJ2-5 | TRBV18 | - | CASSPSGQETQYF | TGTGCCAGCTCACCTTCGGGGCAAGAGACCCAGTACTTC
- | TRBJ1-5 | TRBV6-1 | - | CASSPMGASNQPQHF | TGTGCCAGCAGCCCCATGGGGGCTTCCAATCAGCCCCAGCATTTT
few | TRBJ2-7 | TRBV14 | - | CASSQLGGGSYEQYF | TGTGCCAGCAGCCAACTTGGCGGAGGCTCCTACGAGCAGTACTTC
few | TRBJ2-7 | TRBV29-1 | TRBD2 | CSARVAGGPGEQYF | TGCAGTGCCCGTGTTGCGGGAGGGCCGGGTGAGCAGTACTTC
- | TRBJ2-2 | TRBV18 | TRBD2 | CASSPNSGRFLGELFF | TGTGCCAGCTCACCAAACAGCGGGAGGTTCCTCGGGGAGCTGTTTTTT
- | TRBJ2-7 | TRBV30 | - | CAWSTSSEQYF | TGTGCCTGGTCTACTAGTTCCGAGCAGTACTTC
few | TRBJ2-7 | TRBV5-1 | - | CASSLVPGTYEQYF | TGCGCCAGCAGCTTGGTACCGGGGACCTACGAGCAGTACTTC
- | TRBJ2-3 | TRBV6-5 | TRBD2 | CASSQAGGGPDTQYF | TGTGCCAGCAGCCAGGCGGGGGGAGGTCCAGATACGCAGTATTTT
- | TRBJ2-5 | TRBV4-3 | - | CASSQTSRPLGETQYF | TGCGCCAGCAGCCAGACAAGTCGACCATTGGGAGAGACCCAGTACTTC
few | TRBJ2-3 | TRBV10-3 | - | CAISGGRDTQYF | TGTGCCATCAGTGGGGGGCGAGATACGCAGTATTTT
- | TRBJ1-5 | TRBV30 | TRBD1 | CAWRGGVGNQPQHF | TGTGCCTGGAGAGGGGGCGTCGGCAATCAGCCCCAGCATTTT
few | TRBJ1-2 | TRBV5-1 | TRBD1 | CASKQGGNGYTF | TGCGCCAGCAAACAGGGGGGAAATGGCTACACCTTC
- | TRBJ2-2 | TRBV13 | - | CASKLTGELFF | TGTGCCAGCAAACTTACCGGGGAGCTGTTTTTT
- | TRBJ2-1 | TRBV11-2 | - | CASSPGNYNEQFF | TGTGCCAGCAGCCCCGGGAATTACAATGAGCAGTTCTTC
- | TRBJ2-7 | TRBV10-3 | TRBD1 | CAISESGTGGEQYF | TGTGCCATCAGTGAGTCCGGGACAGGGGGCGAGCAGTACTTC
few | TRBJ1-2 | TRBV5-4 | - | CASSSTGNYGYTF | TGTGCCAGCAGCTCGACAGGAAACTATGGCTACACCTTC
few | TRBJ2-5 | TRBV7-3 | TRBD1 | CASSVTGDQETQYF | TGTGCCAGCAGCGTCACAGGGGACCAAGAGACCCAGTACTTC
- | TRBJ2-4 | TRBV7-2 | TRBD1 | CASSSETGSANIQYF | TGTGCCAGCAGCTCAGAGACAGGGTCCGCAAACATTCAGTACTTC
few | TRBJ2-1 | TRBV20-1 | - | CSAMPGNEQFF | TGCAGTGCTATGCCCGGTAATGAGCAGTTCTTC
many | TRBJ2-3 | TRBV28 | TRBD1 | CASRRTGSDTQYF | TGTGCCAGCAGGCGGACAGGGTCAGATACGCAGTATTTT
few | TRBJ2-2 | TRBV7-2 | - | CASSLSVWGRINTGELFF | TGTGCCAGCAGCTTATCGGTTTGGGGCCGAATAAACACCGGGGAGCTGTTTTTT
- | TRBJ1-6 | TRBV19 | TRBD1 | CASSIWDRPNSPLHF | TGTGCCAGTAGTATCTGGGACAGGCCGAATTCACCCCTCCACTTT
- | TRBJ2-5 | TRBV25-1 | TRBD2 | CASSEIRAGQETQYF | TGTGCCAGCAGTGAAATCAGAGCGGGGCAAGAGACCCAGTACTTC
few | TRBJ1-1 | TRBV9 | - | CASSAQRGEAFF | TGTGCCAGCAGCGCTCAGAGAGGTGAAGCTTTCTTT
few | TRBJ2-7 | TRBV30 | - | CACSRSRGRYEQYF | TGTGCCTGCTCACGCAGCCGGGGGAGGTACGAGCAGTACTTC
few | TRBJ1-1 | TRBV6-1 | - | CASSELGGTRAFF | TGTGCCAGCAGTGAATTGGGCGGGACGCGCGCTTTCTTT
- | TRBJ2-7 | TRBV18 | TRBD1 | CASSPRRTGDAHEQYF | TGTGCCAGCTCACCTCGTAGGACAGGGGATGCCCACGAGCAGTACTTC